The 11 T cell receptor beta chains below were found in one sample sequenced in a study of Tregs in tolerant kidney transplant recipients (dated by TCRdb to the late 2010s). According to the study, the label for this sample's time point signals: blood sample drawn before combined kidney and bone marrow transplant. Library creation used the immunoSEQ multiplex PCR assay. The table was pulled from immuneACCESS by TCRdb, which kept in-frame rearrangements only. Such tables lose some clones; where checked, under half of the loss comes from unresolved V genes, and the rest has no known cause. This sample has about 110,000 clones in its table, and about 90% of those were observed once. The ten largest clones take up 0.34% of the sample. The sample in question was CD4+ T cells from blood, obtained before the transplant. These receptors were obtained from a human donor who received a combined kidney and bone marrow transplant.

This chain uses TRBV4-3 with TRBJ1-1; 7 bases fit TRBD1. The CDR3 sequence is 14 residues long. Germline lookup yields CDR1 LGHNA and CDR2 YSLEER. The V and J ends lost 0 bases and 5 bases, in that order; junction bases with no gene match: 3. This chain's CDR3 is CASSQESRGTEAFF. As DNA, the CDR3 is TGCGCCAGCAGCCAAGAAAGCAGGGGGACTGAAGCTTTCTTT.

J is TRBJ2-5 and V is TRBV2; maybe TRBD1 (6 bases). This CDR3 region has 12 residues. Germline V gene data show CDR1 as SNHLY and CDR2 as FYNNEI. V lost 6 bases, J lost 4 bases, and 9 bases lay in between. This CDR3 reads CASSRGRETQYF. The CDR3 DNA follows: TGTGCCAGCAGCAGGGGCCGAGAGACCCAGTACTTC.

Only one count was recorded for this clone. The chain carries TRBV2 and TRBJ2-7; 9 bases line up with TRBD1. The CDR3 spans 14 residues. Germline CDR1 and CDR2: SNHLY and FYNNEI. V lost 6 bases, J lost 2 bases, and 5 bases stayed unmatched. The CDR3 nucleotides are TGTGCCAGCAGAACCGGGACAGGGACCTACGAGCAGTACTTC. Encoded protein: CASRTGTGTYEQYF.

CDR3: CASSLSGGPYEQYF. The CDR3 DNA is TGTGCCAGCAGCTTGTCGGGGGGGCCCTACGAGCAGTACTTC. This sequence joins TRBV5-6 and TRBJ2-7, with TRBD2 matching over 8 bases. Trimming removed 1 base from V and 2 bases from J; junction bases left unmatched: 2. CDR3 size: 14 residues. Germline V gene sequence: CDR1 SGHDT, CDR2 YYEEEE.

The rearrangement joins TRBV2 to TRBJ1-3; 9 bases align to TRBD1. CDR1 is SNHLY, CDR2 FYNNEI, per germline. J gave up 1 base and V 6 bases, and 4 bases lay outside the gene matches. The CDR3 runs to 15 residues. As DNA, the CDR3 is TGTGCCAGCAGGGCGACAGGGGGATCTGGAAACACCATATATTTT. Its protein product is CASRATGGSGNTIYF.

The chain joins TRBV6-1 to TRBJ1-4, with 8 positions matching TRBD1. V shed 6 bases and J 3 bases; nucleotides not matched to a gene: 3. This CDR3 has 14 residues. Germline CDR1 MNHNS, CDR2 SASEGT. The CDR3 DNA follows: TGTGCCAGCAGCGAGGGACAGGCTAATGAAAAACTGTTTTTT. Translation: CASSEGQANEKLFF.

The chain employs TRBV5-1 and TRBJ2-7, with 13 bases fitting TRBD2. The CDR3 spans 15 residues. Germline loops: CDR1 SGHRS, CDR2 YFSETQ. V lost 5 bases and J lost 2; bases outside the gene matches: 4. This chain's CDR3 is CASSPLAGGTYEQYF. In DNA form, the CDR3 reads TGCGCCAGCAGTCCACTAGCGGGGGGGACCTACGAGCAGTACTTC.

The chain carries TRBV7-7 and TRBJ2-2; 7 nucleotides agree with TRBD2. The length of the CDR3 is 14 residues. V was pared by 5 bases and J by 1 base, with 1 base of the junction left unmatched. CDR1 and CDR2 (germline): SSHAT, FNYEAQ (reference sequence). The CDR3 here is CASSPGGNTGELFF. CDR3 sequence (DNA): TGTGCCAGCAGCCCGGGGGGGAACACCGGGGAGCTGTTTTTT.

This clone was found a few times. This chain links TRBV11-2 with TRBJ2-7; 10 bases match TRBD2. This CDR3 comprises 15 residues. V dropped 3 bases and J dropped 2; count of bases not matched to a gene: 4. From germline, CDR1 is SGHAT and CDR2 FQNNGV. This chain's CDR3 is CASSFGLAATYEQYF. Written as DNA, the CDR3 is TGTGCCAGCAGCTTCGGACTAGCGGCAACCTACGAGCAGTACTTC.

The rearrangement links TRBV2 to TRBJ2-1; TRBD1 matches at 9 bases. The germline V gene encodes CDR1 SNHLY and CDR2 FYNNEI. This CDR3 has 14 amino acids. V shed 6 bases and J 6 bases; nucleotides not matched to a gene: 6. CDR3 bases: TGTGCCAGCAGGCATAAGGACAGGGGCAATGAGCAGTTCTTC. Its translation: CASRHKDRGNEQFF.

The chain uses TRBV4-2 and TRBJ1-3; weak D call: TRBD1 (5 bases). Trimming stripped 0 bases from V and 6 bases from J, with 15 bases between. The CDR3 runs 16 residues. Germline V gene sequence: CDR1 LGHNA, CDR2 YNFKEQ. The CDR3 spells CASSQERRDGENTIYF. The CDR3 coding sequence is TGTGCCAGCAGCCAAGAGCGGAGGGACGGAGAAAACACCATATATTTT.